The 24 T cell receptor beta chains below all came from one sample that was sequenced in a study of shared clonotypes between healthy human individuals. TCRdb keeps only in-frame clones here, not all; method: immunoSEQ multiplex PCR. Of around 700,000 clones in the sample, about 91% are singletons; the top ten hold 24%. Naivety among CD8 cells was defined by CD45RO negativity and positive CCR7 selection, thereby excluding terminally differentiated effector memory CD45RA+ cells. Material for sequencing was naive CD8+ T cells sorted from blood. These receptors originate from a man under 40 in good health.

This chain links TRBV9 with TRBJ2-1, with D perhaps TRBD2 (6 bases). CDR3 size: 15 residues. V was shortened by 0 bases and J by 6 bases, with 13 bases between the two germline ends. From germline, CDR1 is SGDLS and CDR2 YYNGEE. The CDR3 nucleotides are TGTGCCAGCAGCGTAGGGGCGGGGCCTGGCAATGAGCAGTTCTTC. Its translation: CASSVGAGPGNEQFF.

The chain uses TRBV7-9 and TRBJ2-6; D call uncertain. Germline V lookup: CDR1 SEHNR, CDR2 FQNEAQ (reference sequence). This CDR3 spans 14 amino acids. Trimming removed 6 bases from V and 0 bases from J, with 6 bases in between. CDR3 DNA: TGTGCCAGCAGATCTACCTCTGGGGCCAACGTCCTGACTTTC. Its protein is CASRSTSGANVLTF. Full variable domain (remainder filled in from reference TRBV7-9 and TRBJ2-6): DTGVSQNPRHKITKRGQNVTFRCDPISEHNRLYWYRQTLGQGPEFLTYFQNEAQLEKSRLLSDRFSAERPKGSFSTLEIQRTEQGDSAMYLCASRSTSGANVLTFGAGSRLTVL.

CDR3 protein: CASSIPGQDTDTQYF. The DNA for the CDR3 is TGTGCCAGCAGCATTCCGGGACAGGACACAGATACGCAGTATTTT. V and J are TRBV9 and TRBJ2-3; 8 positions agree with TRBD1. This CDR3 has 15 residues. The V gene's germline CDR1 is SGDLS and CDR2 YYNGEE. Losses at the gene ends were 4 bases for V and 2 bases for J; bases not matched to a gene: 6.

The chain couples TRBV19 to TRBJ2-1, with 7 bases identical to TRBD1. The trim removed 7 bases at V and 6 bases at J, leaving 12 bases unmatched. Per the germline V gene, CDR1 is LNHDA and CDR2 is SQIVND (reference sequence). The CDR3 contains 15 residues. The CDR3 DNA reads TGTGCCAGTAACCCTCGTGGACAGGCGTTCAATGAGCAGTTCTTC. As protein: CASNPRGQAFNEQFF. Supplemented by reference TRBV19 and TRBJ2-1, the full variable domain reads DGGITQSPKYLFRKEGQNVTLSCEQNLNHDAMYWYRQDPGQGLRLIYYSQIVNDFQKGDIAEGYSVSREKKESFPLTVTSAQKNPTAFYLCASNPRGQAFNEQFFGPGTRLTVL.

Worth noting for this clone: The same CDR3 arises from other DNA sequences in this sample as well. The rearrangement links TRBV29-1 to TRBJ2-7; 9 positions match TRBD2. The CDR3 length is 13 residues. In germline, CDR1 is SQVTM, CDR2 ANQGSEA. The V and J ends lost 0 bases and 4 bases, in that order; junction bases with no gene match: 1. The CDR3 DNA reads TGCAGCGTTGAAGAGACTAGCGGATACGAGCAGTACTTC. Its protein is CSVEETSGYEQYF.

CDR3 nucleotide sequence: TGTGCCAGCAGCCTCTCCGGGGGGGTTGAAGCTTTCTTT. Its protein is CASSLSGGVEAFF. V gene TRBV11-3 combines with J gene TRBJ1-1; TRBD1 is a possible D gene (5 bases). The CDR3 spans 13 residues. In germline, CDR1 is SGHNT, CDR2 YENEEA. V gave up 5 bases and J gave up 7 bases, with 14 bases separating them.

The chain employs TRBV7-9 and TRBJ1-1, with D possibly being TRBD1 (6 bases). The CDR3 runs to 12 residues. V gave up 5 bases and J gave up 6 bases, with 10 bases separating them. Germline values: CDR1 SEHNR, CDR2 FQNEAQ (reference sequence). The CDR3 spells CASSLTGPEAFF. The CDR3, as DNA: TGTGCCAGCAGCCTCACAGGGCCTGAAGCTTTCTTT.

As to this clone: Since a much larger clone is just one base distant, this may be a read error. The chain recombines TRBV28 with TRBJ2-7; TRBD1 might be the D (5 bases). Germline lookup yields CDR1 MDHEN and CDR2 SYDVKM. The CDR3 loop spans 13 amino acids. V lost 5 bases and J 1 base, leaving 9 bases between the germline ends. DNA of the CDR3: TGTGCCAGCAGTGAAGGGGTGTCCTACGAGCAGTACTTC. Translation: CASSEGVSYEQYF.

V is TRBV28 and J is TRBJ2-7; 7 bases fit TRBD1. Trimming at V came to 6 bases and at J to 2 bases, leaving 7 bases not matched to a gene. Germline-derived CDR1 and CDR2 are MDHEN and SYDVKM. The CDR3 totals 14 residues. The CDR3 sequence: CASRKQGRPYEQYF. For the CDR3, the DNA is TGTGCCAGCAGAAAACAGGGGCGTCCCTACGAGCAGTACTTC.

This chain connects TRBV2 to TRBJ1-4; tentative D call: TRBD1 (5 bases). V lost 6 bases, J lost 5 bases, and 7 bases lay in between. CDR1 SNHLY and CDR2 FYNNEI come from the germline V gene. The CDR3 is 12 amino acids. The CDR3 DNA is TGTGCCAGCAGGGGGGAAAATGAAAAACTGTTTTTT. Protein product: CASRGENEKLFF.

The rearrangement uses TRBV7-9 and TRBJ1-5, with a tentative D call TRBD1 (5 bases). Germline CDR1 reads SEHNR; CDR2 reads FQNEAQ (reference sequence). The CDR3 is 15 amino acids. The V end was cut by 5 bases, the J end by 2 bases, with 13 bases between. CDR3 DNA: TGTGCCAGCAGCCCCGAGGGGTCGGGCAATCAGCCCCAGCATTTT. Translation gives CASSPEGSGNQPQHF.

The chain carries TRBV27 and TRBJ2-2; 7 bases fit TRBD1. Germline assignment: CDR1 MNHEY and CDR2 SMNVEV (reference sequence). The CDR3 sequence is 14 residues long. With V trimmed by 5 bases and J by 7 bases, 7 bases remained unmatched. The CDR3 here is CASSPSRGFGELFF. The CDR3, as DNA: TGTGCCAGCAGTCCATCCAGGGGGTTCGGGGAGCTGTTTTTT.

The chain has TRBV27 and TRBJ2-1; D is perhaps TRBD1 (5 bases). The germline V gene encodes CDR1 MNHEY and CDR2 SMNVEV (reference sequence). The CDR3 is made up of 13 amino acids. Between the trimmed V and J ends, which lost 5 bases and 4 bases, there was a span of 9 bases. In DNA, the CDR3 is TGTGCCAGCAGTCTGACAGAATACAATGAGCAGTTCTTC. Its translation is CASSLTEYNEQFF.

The V call is TRBV27, the J call TRBJ2-2, with 7 positions matching TRBD1. The germline CDR1 and CDR2 sequences are MNHEY and SMNVEV (reference sequence). J was trimmed by 6 bases and V by 1 base; bases with no gene match: 8. This CDR3 region has 16 residues. CDR3 DNA: TGTGCCAGCAGTTTATTGTCCACAGGGGTTCCCGGGGAGCTGTTTTTT. Translating gives CASSLLSTGVPGELFF.

V and J are TRBV29-1 and TRBJ1-5, with a weak D call TRBD1 (6 bases). V shed 5 bases and J shed 4 bases, with 15 bases lying between them. The CDR3 is made up of 14 amino acids. The germline gives CDR1 SQVTM, CDR2 ANQGSEA. The CDR3 region has the DNA TGCAGCGTTTCTACAGGGAAAGGGAATCAGCCCCAGCATTTT. It is translated as CSVSTGKGNQPQHF.

V gene TRBV15 combines with J gene TRBJ2-1; D is ambiguous. Germline values: CDR1 LNHNV, CDR2 YYDKDF (reference sequence). V lost 3 bases and J 9 bases, leaving 9 bases between the germline ends. CDR3 length equals 12 residues. In nucleotides, the CDR3 is TGTGCCACCAGCAGTCCGAGTCTTGAGCAGTTCTTC. Amino acid sequence: CATSSPSLEQFF.

V gene TRBV11-2 combines with J gene TRBJ2-1; D possibly corresponds to TRBD2 (6 bases). Trimming pared 2 bases from V and 5 bases from J, leaving 13 bases between. This CDR3 contains 15 residues. CDR1 and CDR2 (germline): SGHAT, FQNNGV. The CDR3 sequence is CASSLSAGSHNEQFF. The CDR3 bases are TGTGCCAGCAGCTTAAGCGCCGGGAGCCACAATGAGCAGTTCTTC.

The rearrangement joins TRBV2 to TRBJ2-7; 8 bases line up with TRBD2. The CDR3 sequence is 18 residues long. Germline V gene data show CDR1 as SNHLY and CDR2 as FYNNEI. V shed 4 bases and J 4 bases; nucleotides not matched to a gene: 18. The CDR3 DNA reads as TGTGCCAGCAGTGCACGGGGGGGCCAGGTACTTAGAGGGTACGAGCAGTACTTC. This encodes CASSARGGQVLRGYEQYF.

The V call is TRBV21-1, the J call TRBJ2-5; the table's D call, TRBD2, has no DNA check behind it. TRBV21-1 is listed as a pseudogene. The length of the CDR3 is 16 residues. CDR3 loop: CASSKGLAGVVETQYF. The DNA for the CDR3 is TGTGCCAGCAGCAAGGGTCTAGCGGGAGTTGTGGAGACCCAGTACTTC.

The chain has TRBV4-2 and TRBJ2-6; D remains unclear. This CDR3 is 18 amino acids long. Germline CDR1 and CDR2: LGHNA and YNFKEQ. V lost 5 bases, J lost 5 bases, and 22 bases lay in between. The CDR3: CASSCKSKGSSRANVLTF. The DNA of the CDR3 is TGTGCCAGCAGCTGTAAGTCCAAAGGTTCAAGTCGGGCCAACGTCCTGACTTTC.

This clone was found a few times. The CDR3 here is CASSSRQGGSTGELFF. CDR3 DNA: TGTGCCAGCTCCAGCCGGCAGGGGGGTTCCACCGGGGAGCTGTTTTTT. The gene calls are TRBV25-1 and TRBJ2-2; possibly TRBD1 for D (7 bases). Per germline, CDR1 MGHDK and CDR2 SYGVNS. The CDR3 has 16 amino acids. Trimming shortened V by 8 bases and J by 4 bases, and 20 bases separated the two germline ends.

The J gene is TRBJ2-7, the V gene TRBV4-1, with 10 nucleotides matching TRBD2. This CDR3 region has 19 residues. V was pared by 0 bases and J by 3 bases, with 14 bases of the junction left unmatched. The germline V gene encodes CDR1 MGHRA and CDR2 YSYEKL. CDR3 DNA: TGCGCCAGCAGCCAAGAGCCGACTAGCGGGCATCGGGTCTTCTACGAGCAGTACTTC. It codes for CASSQEPTSGHRVFYEQYF.

This clone was seen once. V gene TRBV7-9 combines with J gene TRBJ2-3, with D unclear. CDR3 length equals 11 residues. V gave up 5 bases and J gave up 6 bases, with 6 bases separating them. From germline, CDR1 is SEHNR and CDR2 FQNEAQ (reference sequence). In nucleotides, the CDR3 is TGTGCCAGCAGCGGACGGGATACGCAGTATTTT. Amino acids: CASSGRDTQYF.

The chain uses TRBV7-3 and TRBJ1-1; D not resolved. CDR1 and CDR2 (germline): SGHTA, FQGTGA. Trimming removed 5 bases from V and 1 base from J, with 8 bases in between. The CDR3 runs to 13 residues. CDR3 nucleotides: TGTGCCAGCAGCCCACCGGGGAACACTGAAGCTTTCTTT. Translating it yields CASSPPGNTEAFF.